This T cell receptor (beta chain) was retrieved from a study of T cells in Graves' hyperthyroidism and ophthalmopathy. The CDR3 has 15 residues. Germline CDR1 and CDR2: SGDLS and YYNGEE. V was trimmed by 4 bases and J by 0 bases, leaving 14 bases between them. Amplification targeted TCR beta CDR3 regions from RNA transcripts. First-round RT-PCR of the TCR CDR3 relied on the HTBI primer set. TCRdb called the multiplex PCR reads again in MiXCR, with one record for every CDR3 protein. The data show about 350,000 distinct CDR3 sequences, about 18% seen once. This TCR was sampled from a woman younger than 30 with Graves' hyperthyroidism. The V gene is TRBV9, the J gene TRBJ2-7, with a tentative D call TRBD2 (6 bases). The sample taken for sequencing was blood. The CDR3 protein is CASSPAGLSSYEQYF. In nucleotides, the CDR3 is TGTGCCAGCAGCCCTGCGGGGTTAAGCTCCTACGAGCAGTACTTC.